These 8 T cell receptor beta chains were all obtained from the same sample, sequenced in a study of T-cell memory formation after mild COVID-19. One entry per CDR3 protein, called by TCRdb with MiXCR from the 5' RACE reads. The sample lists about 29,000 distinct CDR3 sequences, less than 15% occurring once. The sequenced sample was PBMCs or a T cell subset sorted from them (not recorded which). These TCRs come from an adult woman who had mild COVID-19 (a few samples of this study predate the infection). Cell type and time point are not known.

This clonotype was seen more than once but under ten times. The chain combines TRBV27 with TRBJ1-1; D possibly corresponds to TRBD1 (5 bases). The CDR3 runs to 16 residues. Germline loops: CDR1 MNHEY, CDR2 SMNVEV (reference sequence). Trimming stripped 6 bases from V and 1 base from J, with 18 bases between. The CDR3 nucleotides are TGTGCCAGCAGAGCGAAACGGGGCTCGACGAACACTGAAGCTTTCTTT. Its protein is CASRAKRGSTNTEAFF.

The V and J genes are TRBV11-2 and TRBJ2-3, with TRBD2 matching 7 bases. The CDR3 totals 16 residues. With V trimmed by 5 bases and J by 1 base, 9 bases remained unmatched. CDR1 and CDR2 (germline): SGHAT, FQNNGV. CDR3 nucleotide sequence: TGTGCCAGCAGCCGTAGTATGGGGAGGGGCACAGATACGCAGTATTTT. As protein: CASSRSMGRGTDTQYF. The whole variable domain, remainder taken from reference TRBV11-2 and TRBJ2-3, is EAGVAQSPRYKIIEKRQSVAFWCNPISGHATLYWYQQILGQGPKLLIQFQNNGVVDDSQLPKDRFSAERLKGVDSTLKIQPAKLEDSAVYLCASSRSMGRGTDTQYFGPGTRLTVL.

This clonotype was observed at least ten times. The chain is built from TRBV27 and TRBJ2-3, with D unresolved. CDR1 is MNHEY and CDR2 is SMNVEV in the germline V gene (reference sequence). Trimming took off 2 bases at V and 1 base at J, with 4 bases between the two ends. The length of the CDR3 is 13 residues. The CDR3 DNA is TGTGCCAGCAGTTTAGTCGGCACAGATACGCAGTATTTT. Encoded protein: CASSLVGTDTQYF.

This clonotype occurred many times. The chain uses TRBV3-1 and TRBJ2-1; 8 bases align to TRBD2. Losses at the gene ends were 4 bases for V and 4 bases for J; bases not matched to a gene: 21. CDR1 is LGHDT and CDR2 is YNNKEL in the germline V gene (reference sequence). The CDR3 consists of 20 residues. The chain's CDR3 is CASSRLTTGATSGAYNEQFF. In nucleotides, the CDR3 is TGTGCCAGCAGCCGATTGACAACTGGCGCAACTAGCGGAGCTTACAATGAGCAGTTCTTC.

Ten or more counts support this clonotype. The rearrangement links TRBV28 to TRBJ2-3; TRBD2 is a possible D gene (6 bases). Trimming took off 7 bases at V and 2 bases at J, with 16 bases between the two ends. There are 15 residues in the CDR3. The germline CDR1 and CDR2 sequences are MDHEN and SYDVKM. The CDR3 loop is CASNPPSVLTDTQYF. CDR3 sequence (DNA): TGTGCCAGCAACCCTCCTAGCGTACTCACAGATACGCAGTATTTT.

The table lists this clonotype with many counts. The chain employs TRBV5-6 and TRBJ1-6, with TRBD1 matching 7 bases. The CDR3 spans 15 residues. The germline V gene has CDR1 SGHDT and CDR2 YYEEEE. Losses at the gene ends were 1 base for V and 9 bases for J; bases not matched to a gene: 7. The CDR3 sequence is CASSLLTGKGSPLHF. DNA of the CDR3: TGTGCCAGCAGCTTGCTGACAGGGAAGGGTTCACCCCTCCACTTT.

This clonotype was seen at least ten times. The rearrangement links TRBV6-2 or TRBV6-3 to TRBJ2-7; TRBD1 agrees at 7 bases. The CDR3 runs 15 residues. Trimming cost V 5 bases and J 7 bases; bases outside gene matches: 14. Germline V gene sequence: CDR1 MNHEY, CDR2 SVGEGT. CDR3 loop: CASSKTRQGEGEQYF. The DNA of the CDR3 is TGTGCCAGCAGTAAAACTCGACAGGGAGAAGGGGAGCAGTACTTC.

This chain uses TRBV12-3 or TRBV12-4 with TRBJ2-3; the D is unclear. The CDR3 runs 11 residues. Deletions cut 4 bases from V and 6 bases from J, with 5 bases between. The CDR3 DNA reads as TGTGCCAGCAGTTCTGGGGATACGCAGTATTTT. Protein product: CASSSGDTQYF.